A selection of T cell receptor beta chains follows, all from one sample in a study of blood T cells in healthy people across ages. TCRdb ran MiXCR on the 5' RACE reads and lists one entry per CDR3 protein. The table records 700,000 or so distinct CDR3 sequences, over 20% of them present only once. Sequenced: blood. Receptors originate from a man aged 70 or older in good health. Both conserved end residues are part of each CDR3. The order of the fields is clone size, D gene, V gene, J gene, CDR3 protein, CDR3 DNA. D genes are given only for firm matches. Clone size, where shown, is once, few, many, or a class for clones that have expanded.

size: NA
D: TRBD2
V: TRBV20-1
J: TRBJ2-1
CDR3: CSAWTSGSYNEQFF
DNA: TGCAGTGCTTGGACTAGCGGGTCCTACAATGAGCAGTTCTTC

size: many
D: NA
V: TRBV21-1
J: TRBJ1-4
CDR3: CASSTGSHNEKLFF
DNA: TGTGCCAGCAGCACCGGCAGTCATAATGAAAAACTGTTTTTT

size: NA
D: TRBD1
V: TRBV3-1
J: TRBJ2-7
CDR3: CASSHLQGVTYEQYF
DNA: TGTGCCAGCAGCCATCTTCAGGGGGTTACCTACGAGCAGTACTTC

size: NA
D: TRBD2
V: TRBV20-1
J: TRBJ2-2
CDR3: CSARPSGRPNTGELFF
DNA: TGCAGTGCTAGGCCTAGCGGGAGGCCTAACACCGGGGAGCTGTTTTTT

size: NA
D: TRBD1
V: TRBV7-9
J: TRBJ2-4
CDR3: CASSLEGALRNIQHF
DNA: TGTGCCAGCAGCTTAGAGGGGGCTTTAAGAAACATTCAGCACTTC

size: NA
D: TRBD2
V: TRBV7-3
J: TRBJ2-3
CDR3: CASSLGLAGGTDAQYF
DNA: TGTGCCAGCAGCTTAGGACTAGCGGGAGGCACAGATGCGCAGTATTTT

size: few
D: TRBD1
V: TRBV5-5
J: TRBJ2-1
CDR3: CASSLFTKPGQGYNEQFF
DNA: TGTGCCAGCAGCTTGTTTACGAAACCGGGACAGGGGTACAATGAGCAGTTCTTC

size: medium-sized
D: NA
V: TRBV7-9
J: TRBJ1-2
CDR3: CASSPLWYGYTF
DNA: TGTGCCAGCAGCCCATTGTGGTATGGCTACACCTTC

size: few
D: TRBD1
V: TRBV29-1
J: TRBJ1-3
CDR3: CSVGDRAGNTIYF
DNA: TGCAGCGTTGGTGACAGGGCTGGAAACACCATATATTTT

size: NA
D: NA
V: TRBV29-1
J: TRBJ2-1
CDR3: CSVLRGGDEQFF
DNA: TGCAGCGTTCTGAGGGGAGGCGATGAGCAGTTCTTC

size: few
D: NA
V: TRBV5-1
J: TRBJ2-1
CDR3: CASSLNPDTYNEQFF
DNA: TGCGCCAGCAGCTTGAACCCGGATACCTACAATGAGCAGTTCTTC

size: NA
D: TRBD2
V: TRBV6-2/TRBV6-3
J: TRBJ2-1
CDR3: CASSVRRGGEAEQFF
DNA: TGTGCCAGCAGTGTACGTCGCGGGGGGGAGGCTGAGCAGTTCTTC

size: NA
D: TRBD2
V: TRBV7-6
J: TRBJ2-3
CDR3: CASSLGTSGSADTQYF
DNA: TGTGCCAGCAGCTTAGGGACTAGCGGGAGTGCAGATACGCAGTATTTT

size: few
D: TRBD1
V: TRBV7-9
J: TRBJ1-1
CDR3: CASSILGTGETEAFF
DNA: TGTGCCAGCAGCATACTAGGGACAGGGGAAACTGAAGCTTTCTTT

size: few
D: TRBD1
V: TRBV19
J: TRBJ1-2
CDR3: CASSSFWTGLYTF
DNA: TGTGCCAGTAGTTCATTCTGGACAGGCCTCTACACCTTC

size: many
D: TRBD1
V: TRBV5-1
J: TRBJ1-1
CDR3: CASSAGTVNTEAFF
DNA: TGCGCCAGCAGCGCCGGGACAGTGAACACTGAAGCTTTCTTT

size: NA
D: NA
V: TRBV6-1
J: TRBJ1-4
CDR3: CASSESPGGGINEKLFF
DNA: TGTGCCAGCAGTGAGAGCCCCGGGGGAGGGATTAATGAAAAACTGTTTTTT

size: NA
D: TRBD1
V: TRBV20-1
J: TRBJ1-1
CDR3: CSASGQRNTEAFF
DNA: TGCAGTGCCTCGGGACAGCGCAACACTGAAGCTTTCTTT

size: NA
D: NA
V: TRBV29-1
J: TRBJ2-3
CDR3: CSVVIGGRGHTDTQYF
DNA: TGCAGCGTTGTAATAGGCGGCCGGGGTCACACAGATACGCAGTATTTT

size: NA
D: TRBD1
V: TRBV5-1
J: TRBJ1-1
CDR3: CASRSRDRLNTEAFF
DNA: TGCGCCAGCAGAAGCCGGGACAGGCTGAACACTGAAGCTTTCTTT

size: few
D: NA
V: TRBV4-3
J: TRBJ2-4
CDR3: CASSQVGAGNIQYF
DNA: TGCGCCAGCAGCCAGGTTGGGGCGGGTAACATTCAGTACTTC

size: many
D: NA
V: TRBV7-9
J: TRBJ2-7
CDR3: CASSGSSYEQYF
DNA: TGTGCCAGCAGCGGGAGCTCCTACGAGCAGTACTTC

size: few
D: TRBD1
V: TRBV12-3/TRBV12-4
J: TRBJ1-2
CDR3: CASTWGQNINGYTF
DNA: TGTGCCAGCACCTGGGGACAGAACATTAACGGCTACACCTTC

size: NA
D: NA
V: TRBV12-5
J: TRBJ2-5
CDR3: CASGPFGETQYF
DNA: TGTGCTAGTGGACCCTTTGGAGAGACCCAGTACTTC

size: NA
D: TRBD2
V: TRBV20-1
J: TRBJ2-5
CDR3: CSKLETSSGSETQYF
DNA: TGCAGTAAGCTAGAGACTTCTAGCGGGAGTGAGACCCAGTACTTC

size: few
D: NA
V: TRBV2
J: TRBJ1-4
CDR3: CTSSVWVNEKLFF
DNA: TGTACCAGCAGTGTCTGGGTTAATGAAAAACTGTTTTTT

size: few
D: NA
V: TRBV10-3
J: TRBJ2-7
CDR3: CAISTPGYEQYF
DNA: TGTGCCATCAGTACCCCAGGGTACGAGCAGTACTTC

size: many
D: NA
V: TRBV7-9
J: TRBJ1-1
CDR3: CASSLEYGRDTEAFF
DNA: TGTGCCAGCAGCTTAGAATACGGTCGGGACACTGAAGCTTTCTTT

size: NA
D: NA
V: TRBV6-2/TRBV6-3
J: TRBJ2-5
CDR3: CASSYSLENLRVPETQYF
DNA: TGTGCCAGCAGTTACTCGTTGGAGAACCTCAGGGTCCCGGAGACCCAGTACTTC

size: few
D: NA
V: TRBV20-1
J: TRBJ1-5
CDR3: CSARIVGTRNQPQHF
DNA: TGCAGTGCTAGAATTGTAGGGACCCGCAATCAGCCCCAGCATTTT

size: once
D: NA
V: TRBV12-3/TRBV12-4
J: TRBJ2-3
CDR3: CASSLAGQGGTDMQYF
DNA: TGTGCCAGCAGTTTAGCGGGACAAGGAGGCACAGATATGCAGTATTTT

size: NA
D: TRBD1
V: TRBV11-2
J: TRBJ1-4
CDR3: CASSSSGQGREKLFF
DNA: TGTGCCAGCAGCTCTTCGGGACAGGGACGCGAAAAACTGTTTTTT

size: NA
D: TRBD1
V: TRBV20-1
J: TRBJ1-6
CDR3: CSADQTGGNSPLHF
DNA: TGCAGTGCAGATCAGACAGGGGGCAATTCACCCCTCCACTTT

size: few
D: NA
V: TRBV28
J: TRBJ2-3
CDR3: CASSPLLGRTDTQYF
DNA: TGTGCCAGCAGTCCCCTCCTAGGCCGCACAGATACGCAGTATTTT

size: few
D: NA
V: TRBV7-9
J: TRBJ1-2
CDR3: CASSLGVPEPNYGYTF
DNA: TGTGCCAGCAGCTTAGGGGTCCCAGAACCCAACTATGGCTACACCTTC

size: NA
D: NA
V: TRBV5-6
J: TRBJ2-1
CDR3: CASNRDGGYNEQFF
DNA: TGTGCCAGCAACCGGGACGGAGGCTACAATGAGCAGTTCTTC

size: few
D: NA
V: TRBV5-1
J: TRBJ2-7
CDR3: CASSWGQRGLHEQYF
DNA: TGCGCCAGCAGCTGGGGACAGCGGGGCCTCCACGAGCAGTACTTC

size: NA
D: NA
V: TRBV18
J: TRBJ2-5
CDR3: CASSPWTERETQYF
DNA: TGTGCCAGCTCACCATGGACAGAAAGAGAGACCCAGTACTTC

size: many
D: NA
V: TRBV12-3/TRBV12-4
J: TRBJ2-3
CDR3: CASRPYSTDTQYF
DNA: TGTGCCAGCAGACCCTACTCCACAGATACGCAGTATTTT

size: NA
D: TRBD2
V: TRBV4-3
J: TRBJ2-5
CDR3: CASSRGSGRETQYF
DNA: TGCGCCAGCAGCCGGGGGTCCGGGAGGGAGACCCAGTACTTC

size: once
D: NA
V: TRBV7-2
J: TRBJ2-2
CDR3: CASSLAFGELFF
DNA: TGTGCCAGCAGCTTAGCTTTTGGGGAGCTGTTTTTT

size: few
D: NA
V: TRBV12-3/TRBV12-4
J: TRBJ2-6
CDR3: CASRPFAGANVLTF
DNA: TGTGCCAGCAGACCCTTTGCTGGGGCCAACGTCCTGACTTTC